What follows are 7 T cell receptor beta chains derived from one specimen sequenced in a study of OX40 agonist ivuxolimab in advanced cancers. Assay used: immunoSEQ multiplex PCR; TCRdb lists only in-frame clones, some missing. The table has about 83,000 clones, about nine tenths seen once. The sequencing used CD4+ or CD8+ T cells sorted from blood, collected in a trial of the OX40 agonist ivuxolimab. These receptors were collected from an adult with an advanced solid tumor such as melanoma, head and neck, liver or kidney cancer.

V usage is TRBV4-3 and J usage is TRBJ2-3, with TRBD2 matching 12 bases. J was trimmed by 4 bases and V by 10 bases; bases with no gene match: 12. The CDR3 length is 16 residues. The germline gives CDR1 LGHNA, CDR2 YSLEER. The CDR3 coding sequence is TGCGCCACCCAGAAGAGGACTAGCGGGGAGTCAGATACGCAGTATTTT. Translating it yields CATQKRTSGESDTQYF.

The rearrangement links TRBV6-4 to TRBJ2-2; D ambiguous. The CDR3 sequence is 14 residues long. Germline CDR1 is MRHNA and CDR2 is SNTAGT. The V and J ends lost 6 bases and 7 bases respectively, with 15 bases between them. This chain's CDR3 is CASSLDPQGGELFF. DNA for the CDR3: TGTGCCAGCAGCCTCGACCCTCAAGGCGGGGAGCTGTTTTTT.

The gene calls are TRBV5-6 and TRBJ2-3; D remains ambiguous. V was clipped by 0 bases and J by 0 bases, with 8 bases between them. The CDR3 extends over 15 amino acids. In germline, CDR1 is SGHDT, CDR2 YYEEEE. The CDR3 sequence is CASSLGGVSTDTQYF. The CDR3 DNA is TGTGCCAGCAGCTTGGGCGGAGTTAGCACAGATACGCAGTATTTT.

The chain recombines TRBV19 with TRBJ1-4; a weak D match, TRBD1 (5 bases). V gave up 0 bases and J gave up 2 bases, with 10 bases separating them. The germline CDR1 and CDR2 sequences are LNHDA and SQIVND (reference sequence). This CDR3 has 16 amino acids. CDR3 DNA sequence: TGTGCCAGTAGTATAGATCAGGAGGGGACTAATGAAAAACTGTTTTTT. Its protein product is CASSIDQEGTNEKLFF.

The chain is built from TRBV29-1 and TRBJ2-1; TRBD2 agrees at 7 bases. This CDR3 has 13 residues. Per germline, CDR1 SQVTM and CDR2 ANQGSEA. Trimming took 1 base from V and 5 from J; bases not matched to a gene: 2. As DNA, the CDR3 is TGCAGCGTTGAAGCTCGGGGGGACAATGAGCAGTTCTTC. It yields the protein CSVEARGDNEQFF.

This chain connects TRBV6-5 to TRBJ1-5; 8 bases fit TRBD1. CDR3 length: 15 residues. The V and J ends lost 5 bases and 3 bases, in that order; junction bases with no gene match: 6. The germline V gene has CDR1 MNHEY and CDR2 SVGAGI. The CDR3 sequence is CASSGTGAVNQPQHF. The CDR3 DNA sequence: TGTGCCAGCAGTGGGACAGGTGCCGTCAATCAGCCCCAGCATTTT.

The table lists this clone with a count of one. V gene TRBV7-6 combines with J gene TRBJ2-1; D perhaps matches TRBD2 (5 bases). V was clipped by 2 bases and J by 3 bases, with 5 bases between them. The V gene's germline CDR1 is SGHVS and CDR2 FNYEAQ. The CDR3 is 13 amino acids. The CDR3 DNA reads TGTGCCAGCAGCTTAAGCGGCTACAATGAGCAGTTCTTC. It translates to CASSLSGYNEQFF.